This passage covers 14 T cell receptor beta chains from one sample sequenced in a study of preoperative IRX-2 immunotherapy in early breast cancer (dated by TCRdb to between 2018 and 2021). The library was prepared using the immunoSEQ multiplex PCR assay. TCRdb holds this immuneACCESS table with in-frame rearrangements only. Some clones are missing; in checked studies, unresolved V genes explain under half, and the rest has no known cause. The sample yields 20,000 to 25,000 clones; roughly 90% were counted once. Of the sample, around 27% is held by the ten largest clones. The treatment or condition label of this sample denotes: preoperative locoregional IRX-2 cytokine immunotherapy. Sequenced material: tumor tissue, taken after IRX-2 immunotherapy. The source of these receptors is a human donor with breast cancer.

The chain uses TRBV7-8 and TRBJ1-2; TRBD1 aligns across 9 bases. The CDR3 runs to 13 residues. The germline CDR1 and CDR2 sequences are SGHVS and FQNEAQ. J was trimmed by 8 bases and V by 2 bases; bases with no gene match: 3. The CDR3 coding sequence is TGTGCCAGCAGCTTAAACAGGGGGCAAGGCTACACCTTC. It codes for CASSLNRGQGYTF.

This clone appeared a single time. This rearrangement joins TRBV11-2 to TRBJ2-1; TRBD2 matches 10 bases. There are 16 residues in the CDR3. CDR1 SGHAT and CDR2 FQNNGV come from the germline V gene. Trimming took 5 bases from V and 8 from J; bases not matched to a gene: 12. This CDR3 reads CASSLPSSGGGHEQFF. The CDR3, as DNA: TGTGCCAGCAGCCTCCCGTCTAGCGGGGGAGGTCATGAGCAGTTCTTC.

The chain carries TRBV7-2 and TRBJ2-3; D uncertain. Germline lookup yields CDR1 SGHTA and CDR2 FQGNSA. CDR3 length equals 14 residues. The V end lost 4 bases, the J end lost 0 bases, and 8 bases lay between the germline ends. The CDR3 region has the DNA TGTGCCAGCAGCTCCCCCGCTAGCACAGATACGCAGTATTTT. This encodes CASSSPASTDTQYF. The whole variable domain, filled in from reference TRBV7-2 and TRBJ2-3, reads GAGVSQSPSNKVTEKGKDVELRCDPISGHTALYWYRQSLGQGLEFLIYFQGNSAPDKSGLPSDRFSAERTGGSVSTLTIQRTQQEDSAVYLCASSSPASTDTQYFGPGTRLTVL.

V is TRBV5-6 and J is TRBJ1-1, with D unresolved. CDR3 length equals 14 residues. CDR1 and CDR2 from the germline V gene are SGHDT and YYEEEE. V was trimmed by 1 base and J by 0 bases, leaving 7 bases between them. This CDR3 reads CASSLSRLNTEAFF. The CDR3 nucleotides read TGTGCCAGCAGCTTGTCGAGACTGAACACTGAAGCTTTCTTT. Looking up the rest from reference TRBV5-6 and TRBJ1-1 gives the full variable domain: DAGVTQSPTHLIKTRGQQVTLRCSPKSGHDTVSWYQQALGQGPQFIFQYYEEEERQRGNFPDRFSGHQFPNYSSELNVNALLLGDSALYLCASSLSRLNTEAFFGQGTRLTVV.

The chain has TRBV5-5 and TRBJ1-4; D remains unclear. Between the trimmed V and J ends, which lost 0 bases and 4 bases, there was a span of 4 bases. Germline V gene lookup returns CDR1 SGHKS and CDR2 YYEKEE (reference sequence). The CDR3 is 13 amino acids. This CDR3 reads CASSLGVNEKLFF. The CDR3 DNA reads TGTGCCAGCAGCTTGGGGGTTAATGAAAAACTGTTTTTT.

This clone was recorded once. The V gene is TRBV10-1, the J gene TRBJ1-3; D call uncertain. Germline loops: CDR1 WNHNN, CDR2 SYGVQD (reference sequence). Trimming took 2 bases from V and 0 from J, leaving 8 bases between them. The CDR3 contains 15 residues. The CDR3 DNA reads TGCGCCAGCAGTGAGGGAGCGAACTCTGGAAACACCATATATTTT. It translates to CASSEGANSGNTIYF.

This chain connects TRBV10-3 to TRBJ2-3; 7 nucleotides match TRBD2. Per the germline V gene, CDR1 is ENHRY and CDR2 is SYGVKD. The CDR3 contains 15 residues. V shed 11 bases and J 4 bases; nucleotides not matched to a gene: 15. Here the CDR3 DNA reads TGTGCCGTGGCTGCAGATAGCGGGTTTTCAGATACGCAGTATTTT. Translated, it gives CAVAADSGFSDTQYF.

In its sample, this clone was seen once. The chain employs TRBV11-2 and TRBJ1-6; tentative D call: TRBD1 (5 bases). CDR1 and CDR2 (germline): SGHAT, FQNNGV. The CDR3 covers 14 residues. Trimming cost V 1 base and J 11 bases, with 12 bases left between them. The CDR3 region is CASSLVGGDTPLHF. The CDR3 nucleotides read TGTGCCAGCAGCTTAGTCGGGGGTGATACACCCCTCCACTTT.

The genes are TRBV19 and TRBJ2-5; no firm D call. V lost 1 base and J 10 bases, leaving 13 bases between the germline ends. The germline V gene encodes CDR1 LNHDA and CDR2 SQIVND (reference sequence). This CDR3 is built from 13 residues. The CDR3 nucleotides read TGTGCCAGTAGTATAGGCCCCCTCAGAATCCAGTACTTC. As protein: CASSIGPLRIQYF.

This chain joins TRBV4-2 and TRBJ2-3, with 11 bases that match TRBD2. Germline lookup yields CDR1 LGHNA and CDR2 YNFKEQ. The CDR3 covers 15 residues. With 4 bases clipped from V and 4 bases from J, the junction kept 4 bases outside the gene matches. The CDR3 DNA follows: TGTGCCAGCAGCCCTCTAGCGGGGGGAGCAGATACGCAGTATTTT. The encoded protein is CASSPLAGGADTQYF.

This rearrangement joins TRBV19 to TRBJ1-4, with a possible D match to TRBD1 (5 bases). Looked up from germline, CDR1 is LNHDA and CDR2 is SQIVND (reference sequence). CDR3 length: 15 amino acids. Trimming shortened V by 6 bases and J by 8 bases, and 19 bases separated the two germline ends. This chain's CDR3 is CASREVGRGVEKLFF. The CDR3 nucleotides are TGTGCCAGTAGAGAAGTAGGACGGGGGGTGGAAAAACTGTTTTTT. Using reference TRBV19 and TRBJ1-4 for the parts outside the CDR3, the full variable domain is DGGITQSPKYLFRKEGQNVTLSCEQNLNHDAMYWYRQDPGQGLRLIYYSQIVNDFQKGDIAEGYSVSREKKESFPLTVTSAQKNPTAFYLCASREVGRGVEKLFFGSGTQLSVL.

The chain employs TRBV19 and TRBJ2-2; 8 nucleotides align to TRBD1. The CDR3 is 17 residues long. Germline CDR1 and CDR2: LNHDA and SQIVND (reference sequence). The trim removed 4 bases at V and 9 bases at J, leaving 16 bases unmatched. The CDR3 sequence: CASSSPRGQVMIRELFF. The DNA for the CDR3 is TGTGCCAGTAGTAGTCCCCGGGGACAGGTGATGATCAGGGAGCTGTTTTTT.

The count of this clone is one. CDR3 sequence reads: CASSPLTSGDTGELFF. As DNA, the CDR3 is TGCGCCAGCAGCCCGTTAACTAGCGGTGACACCGGGGAGCTGTTTTTT. The chain combines TRBV5-1 with TRBJ2-2; 8 bases agree with TRBD2. The CDR3 is made up of 16 amino acids. Germline V gene lookup returns CDR1 SGHRS and CDR2 YFSETQ. Unmatched junction bases numbered 8, after V lost 4 bases and J lost 3 bases.

This chain connects TRBV29-1 to TRBJ1-2; no reliable D call. Germline loops: CDR1 SQVTM, CDR2 ANQGSEA. Between the trimmed V and J ends, which lost 4 bases and 0 bases, there was a span of 12 bases. The CDR3 is 14 residues long. The CDR3 DNA reads as TGCAGCGTTGGAGGAAGTGGTGCTAACTATGGCTACACCTTC. Its translation: CSVGGSGANYGYTF.